Described below is a single T cell receptor beta chain sequence and its context. Its specificity is unknown. The CDR3 ends on some other residue instead of the conserved phenylalanine or tryptophan, so this is likely a read error. Germline V gene sequence: CDR1 SGHRS, CDR2 YFSETQ. The CDR3 contains 15 residues. The sample originates from a study of Graves' ophthalmopathy and Graves' hyperthyroidism. Study outcomes and limitations: A classifier, a 13-signature model, separated ophthalmopathy from stable hyperthyroidism with more than 85% sensitivity and around 80% specificity. Blood samples also showed most expanded thyroid clonotypes exceeding 0.001 frequency.

Hyperthyroidism was new, under 2 months, in patients aged 18 to 65. Diagnosis was based on clinical symptoms, serum thyroxine, TRAb, thyroid ultrasound and orbital computed tomography. From RNA, the CDR3 regions of TCR beta chains were amplified and sequenced. HTBI primers were used in a first-round RT-PCR, which preceded a second-round multiplex PCR. TCRdb reanalysed the multiplex PCR reads using MiXCR and keeps one entry per CDR3 protein. The sample has 450,000 to 600,000 distinct CDR3 sequences, 35% to 45% seen once. The receptor was isolated from an adult man with Graves' hyperthyroidism. J is TRBJ2-2 and V is TRBV5-1; tentatively, D is TRBD1 (5 bases). Material for sequencing was peripheral blood or thyroid tissue (not recorded which). The CDR3 DNA is TGTGCCAGCAGCTTGTGGGGCTCGAACACCGGGGAGCTGTTTTCT. Protein: CASSLWGSNTGELFS.